Listed below are T cell receptor beta chains from one sample, sequenced in a study of blood T cell repertoires in COVID-19. Only in-frame clones appear in the TCRdb table, and some are missing; sequencing was by immunoSEQ multiplex PCR. This sample has around 250,000 clones, with approximately 78% found just once. Sequencing input: PBMCs or T cells enriched from blood (not recorded which). The receptors originated from a man in his forties or fifties who had been exposed to COVID-19. CDR3s include the opening cysteine and the closing phenylalanine or tryptophan. Some rows have no size entry. The others give once, few or many, or a class for an expanded clone.

j_call v_call clone_size cdr3_aa
TRBJ2-5 TRBV15 - CATSEGQGLLETQYF
TRBJ1-5 TRBV19 - CASSPDRGSQPQHF
TRBJ2-1 TRBV7-3 once CASSFDGRFMNEQFF
TRBJ1-3 TRBV11-3 - CASSHRGESSGNTIYF
TRBJ1-5 TRBV6-5 - CASSYGRNQPQHF
TRBJ2-5 TRBV7-3 - CASSLTPGLAGAYF
TRBJ2-3 TRBV30 - CAWSGVGGDTQYF
TRBJ1-1 TRBV5-6 - CASSLRGGDTEAFF
TRBJ2-1 TRBV20-1 - CSAPDFPEQFF
TRBJ1-4 TRBV5-1 - CASSLRGTGLATNEKLFF
TRBJ1-5 TRBV6-5 - CASQGFSNQPQHF
TRBJ2-7 TRBV7-3 - CASRIGDRGGEQYF
TRBJ2-1 TRBV5-4 - CASSPTRGAYNEQFF
TRBJ2-1 TRBV6-5 - CASSVSGSSYNEQFF
TRBJ2-5 TRBV5-6 - CASSLRRPAGGETQYF
TRBJ1-1 TRBV7-9 - CASSFQGWTEAFF